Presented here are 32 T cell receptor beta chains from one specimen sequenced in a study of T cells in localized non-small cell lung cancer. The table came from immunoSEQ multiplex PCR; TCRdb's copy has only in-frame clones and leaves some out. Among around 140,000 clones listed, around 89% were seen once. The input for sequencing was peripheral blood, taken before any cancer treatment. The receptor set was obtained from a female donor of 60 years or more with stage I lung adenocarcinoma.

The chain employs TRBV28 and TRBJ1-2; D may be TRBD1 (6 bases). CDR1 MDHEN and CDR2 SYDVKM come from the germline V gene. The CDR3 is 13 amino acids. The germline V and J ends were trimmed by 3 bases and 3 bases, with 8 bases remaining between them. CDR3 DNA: TGTGCCAGCAGTTTTGGGGGCTACTATGGCTACACCTTC. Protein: CASSFGGYYGYTF.

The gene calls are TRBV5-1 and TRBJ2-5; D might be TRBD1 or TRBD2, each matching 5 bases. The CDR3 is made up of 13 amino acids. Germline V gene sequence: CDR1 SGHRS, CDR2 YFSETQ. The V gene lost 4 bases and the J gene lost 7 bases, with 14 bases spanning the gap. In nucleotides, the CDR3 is TGCGCCAGCAGCCCGGGGCCCCGGGGGACCCAGTACTTC. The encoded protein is CASSPGPRGTQYF.

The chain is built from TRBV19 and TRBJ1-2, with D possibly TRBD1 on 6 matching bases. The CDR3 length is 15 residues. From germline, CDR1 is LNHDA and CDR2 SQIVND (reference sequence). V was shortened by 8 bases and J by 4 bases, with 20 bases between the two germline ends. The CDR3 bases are TGTGCCAGTTCAAACACAGGGAGTAGTGCCTATGGCTACACCTTC. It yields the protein CASSNTGSSAYGYTF.

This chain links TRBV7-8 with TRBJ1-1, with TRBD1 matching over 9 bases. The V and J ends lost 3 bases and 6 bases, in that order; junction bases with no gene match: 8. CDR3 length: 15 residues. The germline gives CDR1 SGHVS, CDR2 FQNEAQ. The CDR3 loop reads CASSFRTGDSPEAFF. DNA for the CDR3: TGTGCCAGCAGCTTCCGGACAGGGGATAGTCCTGAAGCTTTCTTT.

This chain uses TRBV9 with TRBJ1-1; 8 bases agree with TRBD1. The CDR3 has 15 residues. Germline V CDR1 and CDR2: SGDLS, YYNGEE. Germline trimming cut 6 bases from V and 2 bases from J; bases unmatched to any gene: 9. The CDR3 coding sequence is TGTGCCAGCACCAAGGACGACAGGGGAAACACTGAAGCTTTCTTT. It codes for CASTKDDRGNTEAFF.

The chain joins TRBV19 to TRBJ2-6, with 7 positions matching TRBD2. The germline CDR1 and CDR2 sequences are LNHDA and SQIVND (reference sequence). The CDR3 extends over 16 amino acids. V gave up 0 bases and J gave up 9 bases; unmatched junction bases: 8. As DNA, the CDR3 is TGTGCCAGTAGTATAGACCCCGGGGGAGGGCTCAACGTCCTGACTTTC. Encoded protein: CASSIDPGGGLNVLTF.

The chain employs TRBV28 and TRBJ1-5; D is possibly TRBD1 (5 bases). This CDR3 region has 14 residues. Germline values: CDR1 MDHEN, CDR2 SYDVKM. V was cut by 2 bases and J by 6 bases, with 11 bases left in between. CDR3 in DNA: TGTGCCAGCAGTTTAGGGGGGGAGGGTCAGCCCCAGCATTTT. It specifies CASSLGGEGQPQHF. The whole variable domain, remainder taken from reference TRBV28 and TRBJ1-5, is DVKVTQSSRYLVKRTGEKVFLECVQDMDHENMFWYRQDPGLGLRLIYFSYDVKMKEKGDIPEGYSVSREKKERFSLILESASTNQTSMYLCASSLGGEGQPQHFGDGTRLSIL.

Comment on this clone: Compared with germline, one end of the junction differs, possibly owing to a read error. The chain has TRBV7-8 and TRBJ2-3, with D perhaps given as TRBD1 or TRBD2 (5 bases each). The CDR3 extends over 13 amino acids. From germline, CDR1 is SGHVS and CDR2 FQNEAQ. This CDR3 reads CAGRDPLTDTQYF. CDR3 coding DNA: TGTGCCGGCAGGGACCCACTTACAGATACGCAGTATTTT.

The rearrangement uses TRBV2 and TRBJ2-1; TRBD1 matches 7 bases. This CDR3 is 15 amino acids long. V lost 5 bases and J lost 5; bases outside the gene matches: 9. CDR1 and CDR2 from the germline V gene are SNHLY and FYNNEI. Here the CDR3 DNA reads TGTGCCAGCAGTTATAGACAGGGATGGGACAATGAGCAGTTCTTC. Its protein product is CASSYRQGWDNEQFF.

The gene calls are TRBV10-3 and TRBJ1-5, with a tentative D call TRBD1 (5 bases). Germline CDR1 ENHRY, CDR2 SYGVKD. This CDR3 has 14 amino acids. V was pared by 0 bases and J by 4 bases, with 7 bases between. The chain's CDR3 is CAISESRANQPQHF. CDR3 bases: TGTGCCATCAGTGAGTCCAGGGCTAATCAGCCCCAGCATTTT.

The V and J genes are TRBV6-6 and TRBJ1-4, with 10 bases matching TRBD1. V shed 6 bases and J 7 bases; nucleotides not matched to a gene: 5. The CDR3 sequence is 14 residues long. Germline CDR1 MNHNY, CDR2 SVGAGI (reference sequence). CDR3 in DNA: TGTGCCAGCAGAGGGACAGGGGAGAGTGAAAAACTGTTTTTT. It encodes CASRGTGESEKLFF.

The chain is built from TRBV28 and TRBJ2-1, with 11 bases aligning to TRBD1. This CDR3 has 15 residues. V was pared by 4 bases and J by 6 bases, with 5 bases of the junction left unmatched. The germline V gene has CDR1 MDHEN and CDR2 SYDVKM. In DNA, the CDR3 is TGTGCCAGCAGTTCCCCCGGGACAGGGGGCAATGAGCAGTTCTTC. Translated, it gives CASSSPGTGGNEQFF.

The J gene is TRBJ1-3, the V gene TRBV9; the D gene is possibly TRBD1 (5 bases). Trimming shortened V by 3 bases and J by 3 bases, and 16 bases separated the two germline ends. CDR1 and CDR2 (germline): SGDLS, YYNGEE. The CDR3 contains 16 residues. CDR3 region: CASSAGSGGRGNTIYF. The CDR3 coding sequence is TGTGCCAGCAGCGCCGGATCGGGGGGACGTGGAAACACCATATATTTT.

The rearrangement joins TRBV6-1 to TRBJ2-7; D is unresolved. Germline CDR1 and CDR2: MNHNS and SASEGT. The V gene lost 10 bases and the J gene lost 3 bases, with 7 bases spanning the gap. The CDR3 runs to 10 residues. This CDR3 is CAKTLYEQYF. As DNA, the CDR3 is TGTGCCAAGACTCTCTACGAGCAGTACTTC.

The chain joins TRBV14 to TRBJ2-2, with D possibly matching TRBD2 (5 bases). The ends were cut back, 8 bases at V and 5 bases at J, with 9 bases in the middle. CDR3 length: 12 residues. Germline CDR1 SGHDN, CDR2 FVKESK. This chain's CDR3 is CASYRGTGELFF. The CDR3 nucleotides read TGTGCCAGCTATCGGGGAACCGGGGAGCTGTTTTTT.

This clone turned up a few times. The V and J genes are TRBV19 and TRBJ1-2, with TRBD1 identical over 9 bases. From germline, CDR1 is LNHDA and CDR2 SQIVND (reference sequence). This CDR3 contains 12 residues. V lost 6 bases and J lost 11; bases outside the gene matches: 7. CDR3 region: CASSPQGAGYTF. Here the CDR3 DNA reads TGTGCCAGTAGCCCACAGGGGGCAGGGTACACCTTC.

CDR3 sequence (DNA): TGTGCCAGCAGCGGCCCAACCGGGACAGGGTATGAAAAACTGTTTTTT. As protein: CASSGPTGTGYEKLFF. The chain has TRBV9 and TRBJ1-4; 9 bases line up with TRBD1. From germline, CDR1 is SGDLS and CDR2 YYNGEE. The CDR3 consists of 16 residues. The J segment lost 6 bases and the V segment lost 3 bases, leaving 9 bases of the junction unmatched.

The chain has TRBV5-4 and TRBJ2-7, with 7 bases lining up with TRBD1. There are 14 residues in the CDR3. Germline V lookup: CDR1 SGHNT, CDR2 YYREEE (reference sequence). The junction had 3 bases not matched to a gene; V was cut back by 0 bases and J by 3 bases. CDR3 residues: CASSLDSGGYEQYF. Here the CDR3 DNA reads TGTGCCAGCAGCTTGGATTCAGGGGGCTACGAGCAGTACTTC.

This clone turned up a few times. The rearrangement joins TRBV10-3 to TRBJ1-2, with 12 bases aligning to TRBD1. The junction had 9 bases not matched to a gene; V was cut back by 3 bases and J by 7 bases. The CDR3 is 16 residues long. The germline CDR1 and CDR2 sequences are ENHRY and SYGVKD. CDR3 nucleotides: TGTGCCATCAGTGAAATTGGGACAGGGGGCGCCGGTGGCTACACCTTC. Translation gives CAISEIGTGGAGGYTF.

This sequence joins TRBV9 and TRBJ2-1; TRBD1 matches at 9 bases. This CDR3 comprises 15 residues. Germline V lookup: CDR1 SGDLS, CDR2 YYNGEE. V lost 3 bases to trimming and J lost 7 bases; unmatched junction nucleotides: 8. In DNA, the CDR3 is TGTGCCAGCAGCGCCTCCGGGACAGGGAGGAATGAGCAGTTCTTC. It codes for CASSASGTGRNEQFF.

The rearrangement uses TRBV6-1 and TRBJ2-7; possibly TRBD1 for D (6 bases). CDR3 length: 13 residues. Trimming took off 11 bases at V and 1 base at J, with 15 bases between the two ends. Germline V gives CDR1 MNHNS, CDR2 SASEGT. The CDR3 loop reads CAAGLGGSYEQYF. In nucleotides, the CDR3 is TGTGCCGCTGGCCTAGGGGGTTCCTACGAGCAGTACTTC.

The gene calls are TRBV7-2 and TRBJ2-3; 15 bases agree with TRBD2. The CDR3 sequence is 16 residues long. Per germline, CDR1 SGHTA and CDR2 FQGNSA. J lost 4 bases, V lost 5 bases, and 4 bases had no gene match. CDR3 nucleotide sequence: TGTGCCAGCAGCCCGGGACTAGCGGGAGGCGCAGATACGCAGTATTTT. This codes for CASSPGLAGGADTQYF.

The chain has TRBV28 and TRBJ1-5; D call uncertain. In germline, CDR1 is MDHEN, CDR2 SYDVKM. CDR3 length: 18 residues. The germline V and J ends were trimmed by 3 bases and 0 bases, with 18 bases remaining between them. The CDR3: CASSLLRIQANSNQPQHF. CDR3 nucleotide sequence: TGTGCCAGCAGTTTGTTGAGGATTCAGGCCAATAGCAATCAGCCCCAGCATTTT.

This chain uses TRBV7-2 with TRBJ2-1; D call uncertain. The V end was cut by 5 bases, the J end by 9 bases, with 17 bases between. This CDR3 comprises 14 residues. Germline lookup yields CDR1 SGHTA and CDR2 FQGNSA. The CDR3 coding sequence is TGTGCCAGCAGCGGAAAGGTTGGCTGGAGTGAGCAGTTCTTC. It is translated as CASSGKVGWSEQFF.

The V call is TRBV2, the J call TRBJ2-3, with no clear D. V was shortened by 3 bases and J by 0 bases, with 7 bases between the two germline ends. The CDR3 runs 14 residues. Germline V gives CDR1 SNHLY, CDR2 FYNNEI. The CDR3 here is CASSDSSSTDTQYF. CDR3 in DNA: TGTGCCAGCAGTGACAGCTCTAGCACAGATACGCAGTATTTT.

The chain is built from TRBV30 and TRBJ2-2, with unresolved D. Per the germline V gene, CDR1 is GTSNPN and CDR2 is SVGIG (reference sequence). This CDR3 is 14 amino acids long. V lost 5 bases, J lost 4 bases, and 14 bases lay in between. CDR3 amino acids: CAWVQQSFTGELFF. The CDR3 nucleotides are TGTGCCTGGGTTCAACAGAGCTTCACCGGGGAGCTGTTTTTT.

The CDR3 reads CASRGYSEAFF. CDR3 sequence (DNA): TGTGCCAGCAGAGGATATTCTGAAGCTTTCTTT. The chain carries TRBV11-2 and TRBJ1-1, with D hard to call. Trimming took 6 bases from V and 6 from J, leaving 8 bases between them. Germline V gene lookup returns CDR1 SGHAT and CDR2 FQNNGV. The length of the CDR3 is 11 residues.

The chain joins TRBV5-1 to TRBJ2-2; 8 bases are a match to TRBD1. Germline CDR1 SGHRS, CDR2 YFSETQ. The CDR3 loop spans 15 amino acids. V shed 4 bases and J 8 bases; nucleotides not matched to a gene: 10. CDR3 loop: CASSGTGRTGGELFF. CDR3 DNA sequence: TGCGCCAGCAGCGGGACAGGAAGAACAGGGGGGGAGCTGTTTTTT.

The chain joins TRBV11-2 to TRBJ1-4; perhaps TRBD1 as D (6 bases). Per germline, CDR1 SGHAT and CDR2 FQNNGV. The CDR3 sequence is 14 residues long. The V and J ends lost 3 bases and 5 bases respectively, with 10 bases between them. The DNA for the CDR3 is TGTGCCAGCAGCTTTGGGGGGCAGAATGAAAAACTGTTTTTT. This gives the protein CASSFGGQNEKLFF.

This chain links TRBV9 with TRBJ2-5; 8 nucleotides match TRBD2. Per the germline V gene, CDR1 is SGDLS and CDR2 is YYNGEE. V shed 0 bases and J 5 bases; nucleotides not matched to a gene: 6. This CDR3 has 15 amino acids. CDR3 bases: TGTGCCAGCAGCGTAGGCAGCGGGAGTAAGGAGACCCAGTACTTC. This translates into CASSVGSGSKETQYF.

This CDR3 reads CASKTSGGTYEQYF. The DNA of the CDR3 is TGTGCCAGCAAAACTAGCGGGGGGACTTACGAGCAGTACTTC. The chain links TRBV2 to TRBJ2-7, with 12 bases aligning to TRBD2. Germline lookup yields CDR1 SNHLY and CDR2 FYNNEI. The CDR3 has 14 residues. The J segment lost 4 bases and the V segment lost 7 bases, leaving 5 bases of the junction unmatched.

CDR3 in amino acids: CASSLLGGTSGSGSEQFF. DNA of the CDR3: TGTGCCAGCAGCCTCCTGGGGGGGACTAGCGGGAGCGGTAGTGAGCAGTTCTTC. The chain recombines TRBV5-4 with TRBJ2-1; 14 bases fit TRBD2. The germline CDR1 and CDR2 sequences are SGHNT and YYREEE (reference sequence). This CDR3 contains 18 residues. J was trimmed by 9 bases and V by 4 bases; bases with no gene match: 15.